Included here is one T cell receptor beta chain sequence, with context. This specimen belongs to a study of technical replicates of blood from several donors. The CDR3 totals 13 residues. The junction had 4 bases not matched to a gene; V was cut back by 5 bases and J by 8 bases. Germline values: CDR1 SEHNR, CDR2 FQNEAQ (reference sequence). Sequencing used immunoSEQ multiplex PCR; TCRdb keeps in-frame clones, though not all of them. The sample has 15,000 to 20,000 clones; around nine tenths are singletons. This chain joins TRBV7-9 and TRBJ1-2, with TRBD1 matching over 11 bases. The sample was PBMCs. The sequence was obtained from a human donor in good health. DNA for the CDR3: TGTGCCAGCAGCCCATGGACAGGGGGCGGCTACACCTTC. Its protein product is CASSPWTGGGYTF.